This is a list of T cell receptor beta chains from one sample in a study of T cell repertoires in cytomegalovirus infection. TCRdb re-called the reads with MiXCR, one entry per CDR3 protein. Of about 250,000 distinct CDR3 sequences listed, 17% are singletons. Sequencing was carried out using CD8+ T cells from PBMCs. The receptors here all came from a human donor in good health (CMV status not recorded). Some clones in this sample may be carry-over from other donors' samples. Each CDR3 is given without its conserved first and last residue. The order of the fields is J gene, V gene, CDR3 protein.

j_gene: TRBJ2-1; v_gene: TRBV6-2/TRBV6-3; CDR3aa: ASSYRQGLVYEQF
j_gene: TRBJ2-5; v_gene: TRBV28; CDR3aa: ASSPGRQETQY
j_gene: TRBJ2-5; v_gene: TRBV29-1; CDR3aa: SARTKETQY
j_gene: TRBJ2-6; v_gene: TRBV19; CDR3aa: ASRRWGSTERHSGANVLT
j_gene: TRBJ2-3; v_gene: TRBV7-2; CDR3aa: ASSLATGPYTDTQY
j_gene: TRBJ2-7; v_gene: TRBV7-6; CDR3aa: ASSRLGSYEQY
j_gene: TRBJ1-1; v_gene: TRBV5-6; CDR3aa: DSSLGQGNTEAF
j_gene: TRBJ2-1; v_gene: TRBV20-1; CDR3aa: SPYNRERYNEQF
j_gene: TRBJ2-7; v_gene: TRBV6-2/TRBV6-3; CDR3aa: ASTGGAGEIYEQY
j_gene: TRBJ2-3; v_gene: TRBV7-8; CDR3aa: ASSLGGGGEPLTTDTQY
j_gene: TRBJ2-3; v_gene: TRBV28; CDR3aa: ASSPDTDTQY
j_gene: TRBJ1-2; v_gene: TRBV29-1; CDR3aa: SVDPARANYGYT
j_gene: TRBJ2-7; v_gene: TRBV29-1; CDR3aa: SVETGASYEQY
j_gene: TRBJ1-3; v_gene: TRBV7-2; CDR3aa: ASSRGQGRNTIY
j_gene: TRBJ1-2; v_gene: TRBV20-1; CDR3aa: SADEGYGYT
j_gene: TRBJ2-3; v_gene: TRBV2; CDR3aa: ASSDGQGLLFGDTQY
j_gene: TRBJ2-3; v_gene: TRBV7-8; CDR3aa: ASRGLAGASTDTQY
j_gene: TRBJ2-5; v_gene: TRBV12-3/TRBV12-4; CDR3aa: ASNTNRDAGETQY
j_gene: TRBJ2-1; v_gene: TRBV12-3/TRBV12-4; CDR3aa: ASSLAGAFLNEQF
j_gene: TRBJ2-3; v_gene: TRBV27; CDR3aa: ASSPRQGGSTDTQY
j_gene: TRBJ1-5; v_gene: TRBV12-3/TRBV12-4; CDR3aa: ASSSPGRMAQH
j_gene: TRBJ2-7; v_gene: TRBV6-5; CDR3aa: ASSYSAGAISYEQY
j_gene: TRBJ2-3; v_gene: TRBV6-4; CDR3aa: ASSEGAADTQY
j_gene: TRBJ2-7; v_gene: TRBV29-1; CDR3aa: SVLDRGPDEQY
j_gene: TRBJ2-1; v_gene: TRBV7-9; CDR3aa: ASSTLSGTDWNEQF
j_gene: TRBJ1-3; v_gene: TRBV10-2; CDR3aa: ASSTRTDSGNTIY
j_gene: TRBJ2-4; v_gene: TRBV3-1; CDR3aa: ASSQDIPPLAKNIQY
j_gene: TRBJ2-1; v_gene: TRBV6-6; CDR3aa: ASSYFRDRSWNEQF
j_gene: TRBJ1-1; v_gene: TRBV2; CDR3aa: ASSTGTENTEAF
j_gene: TRBJ2-1; v_gene: TRBV27; CDR3aa: ASKKWSDGRGGRDEQF
j_gene: TRBJ1-1; v_gene: TRBV2; CDR3aa: ASSVWTELPLNTEAF
j_gene: TRBJ2-1; v_gene: TRBV5-5; CDR3aa: ASNQGSEQF
j_gene: TRBJ2-2; v_gene: TRBV20-1; CDR3aa: SARDEGGGPNTGELF
j_gene: TRBJ1-5; v_gene: TRBV6-2/TRBV6-3; CDR3aa: ASNDRSSNQPQH
j_gene: TRBJ2-3; v_gene: TRBV11-2; CDR3aa: ASSLVTGELVADTQY
j_gene: TRBJ1-1; v_gene: TRBV6-1; CDR3aa: ASTSDLNTEAF
j_gene: TRBJ2-7; v_gene: TRBV5-5; CDR3aa: ASSLGQGWYEQY
j_gene: TRBJ2-2; v_gene: TRBV6-2/TRBV6-3; CDR3aa: ASSYKRGQGNTGELF
j_gene: TRBJ1-2; v_gene: TRBV7-3; CDR3aa: ASSNPGQLYEGYT
j_gene: TRBJ2-1; v_gene: TRBV20-1; CDR3aa: SVIIGTYNEQF
j_gene: TRBJ2-2; v_gene: TRBV28; CDR3aa: ASSYGQGGELF
j_gene: TRBJ2-5; v_gene: TRBV6-6; CDR3aa: ASSYTQGQGWQETQY
j_gene: TRBJ1-6; v_gene: TRBV7-6; CDR3aa: ASSLSAFENSPLH
j_gene: TRBJ2-3; v_gene: TRBV7-6; CDR3aa: ASSGGTVDPDTQY
j_gene: TRBJ2-1; v_gene: TRBV6-5; CDR3aa: ASSYSGDPEQF
j_gene: TRBJ2-7; v_gene: TRBV4-1; CDR3aa: ASSQGRSQQY
j_gene: TRBJ2-1; v_gene: TRBV28; CDR3aa: ASSPSGQGLQEQF
j_gene: TRBJ1-2; v_gene: TRBV7-9; CDR3aa: ASRPQGNYGYT
j_gene: TRBJ2-2; v_gene: TRBV7-9; CDR3aa: ASSSWDQQAGELF
j_gene: TRBJ2-7; v_gene: TRBV7-9; CDR3aa: ASSLEAGGSSYEQY
j_gene: TRBJ2-5; v_gene: TRBV7-3; CDR3aa: ASSLGLAGPLIQETQY